This is a list of T cell receptor beta chains from one sample in a study of CD8 T cells in Susac syndrome. TCRdb passed the immunoSEQ multiplex PCR reads through MiXCR, listing each CDR3 protein once. Among approximately 280,000 distinct CDR3 sequences listed, 80% to 90% were seen once. The material sequenced was CD8+ T cells from PBMCs. Receptors were obtained from a human donor with multiple sclerosis. CDR3s include the opening cysteine and the closing phenylalanine or tryptophan. The order of the fields is J gene, D gene, clone size, V gene, CDR3 DNA, CDR3 protein. D genes are given only for firm matches. Where a row states a size, it is once, few, many or the class of an expanded clone; other rows omit it.

TRBJ1-1,-,-,TRBV29-1,TGCAGCGTTCCACAGGGCCCTGAAGCTTTCTTT,CSVPQGPEAFF
TRBJ2-1,TRBD1,-,TRBV2,TGTGCCAGCAAGGGTTACCGGGACAGGGTATACAATGAGCAGTTCTTC,CASKGYRDRVYNEQFF
TRBJ2-2,TRBD1,-,TRBV5-1,TGCGCCAGCAGCTCGTACCGGGACAGAAACACCGGGGAGCTGTTTTTT,CASSSYRDRNTGELFF
TRBJ1-2,TRBD1,-,TRBV30,TGTGCCTGGAGTATTCGGACAGGGGAGTTAGCTAACTATGGCTACACCTTC,CAWSIRTGELANYGYTF
TRBJ1-2,-,-,TRBV13,TGTGCCAGCAGCTTGTGGGACGGTCCTAACTATGGCTACACCTTC,CASSLWDGPNYGYTF
TRBJ2-7,-,-,TRBV6-5,TGTGCCAGCAGTTACTCTAGTCGTTACGGGGACAACGAGCAGTACTTC,CASSYSSRYGDNEQYF
TRBJ1-5,-,-,TRBV5-1,TGCGCCAGCAGCTTGGACAGGGCGACCAATCAGCCCCAGCATTTT,CASSLDRATNQPQHF
TRBJ2-3,-,-,TRBV25-1,TGTGCCAGCAGTGAGAGGTACCGCACAGATACGCAGTATTTT,CASSERYRTDTQYF
TRBJ2-4,-,-,TRBV7-9,TGTGCCAGCAGCTTAGAAGTGGCCAAAAACATTCAGTACTTC,CASSLEVAKNIQYF
TRBJ2-1,-,-,TRBV30,TGTGCCTGGAGTGTGGGGACAAACAATGAGCAGTTCTTC,CAWSVGTNNEQFF
TRBJ2-5,-,few,TRBV7-2,TGTGCCAGCAGCTTAGGAGGGGCTAGAGAGACCCAGTACTTC,CASSLGGARETQYF
TRBJ1-5,-,once,TRBV20-1,TGCAGTGCTTCCGATTATAGCAATCAGCCCCAGCATTTT,CSASDYSNQPQHF
TRBJ2-3,TRBD2,-,TRBV28,TGTGCCAGCAGCTCCAGCGGGAGATCAGATACGCAGTATTTT,CASSSSGRSDTQYF
TRBJ2-3,-,once,TRBV7-3,TGTGCCAGCAGCTTAGGTACCGCCCCTAGCACAGATACGCAGTATTTT,CASSLGTAPSTDTQYF
TRBJ1-1,-,-,TRBV19,TGTGCCAGTAGTATAGATCAACAGTCCTTGAACACTGAAGCTTTCTTT,CASSIDQQSLNTEAFF
TRBJ2-1,TRBD1,-,TRBV11-2,TGTGCCAGCAGCTTAGGCCGACAGGGGACTGAGCAGTTCTTC,CASSLGRQGTEQFF
TRBJ2-2,-,-,TRBV12-3/TRBV12-4,TGTGCCAGCAGTTTAAGCTCCACCGGGGAGCTGTTTTTT,CASSLSSTGELFF
TRBJ2-5,TRBD1,-,TRBV27,TGTGCCAGCAGTCCGTGGACAGGGGCGAGGGAGACCCAGTACTTC,CASSPWTGARETQYF
TRBJ2-3,-,-,TRBV6-1,TGTGCCAGCAGCGGAATGACCCTCACAGATACGCAGTATTTT,CASSGMTLTDTQYF
TRBJ1-5,-,-,TRBV12-3/TRBV12-4,TGTGCCAGTCGAACGAACAATCAGCCCCAGCATTTT,CASRTNNQPQHF
TRBJ2-1,TRBD2,-,TRBV28,TGTGCCAGCAGTTTATTCACCCTAGCGGGGATATTCAATGAGCAGTTCTTC,CASSLFTLAGIFNEQFF
TRBJ2-1,-,-,TRBV28,TGTGCCAGCAGTCCCAGGCCGGGACTCCCGAGCTCCTACAATGAGCAGTTCTTC,CASSPRPGLPSSYNEQFF
TRBJ2-6,TRBD1,-,TRBV6-5,TGTGCCAGCAGTTACTCGTCGTGGATGGGGACAGTAAGCTCTGGGGCCAACGTCCTGACTTTC,CASSYSSWMGTVSSGANVLTF
TRBJ2-5,-,few,TRBV6-5,TGTGCCAGCAGTTACCGGGACGGTCAAGAGACCCAGTACTTC,CASSYRDGQETQYF
TRBJ2-2,TRBD2,-,TRBV27,TGTGCCAGCAGTTTTTATAGCGGGATGAGTGGCGGGGAGCTGTTTTTT,CASSFYSGMSGGELFF
TRBJ1-1,-,few,TRBV5-1,TGCGCCAGCAGCTTGTCGCGGAGTGTGAACACTGAAGCTTTCTTT,CASSLSRSVNTEAFF
TRBJ2-5,-,-,TRBV24-1,TGTGCCACCAGTGTCCCCAACCGGGCCACGGGAAAGACCCAGTACTTC,CATSVPNRATGKTQYF
TRBJ2-3,TRBD2,-,TRBV7-9,TGTGCCAGCAGCTCGTTTCTAGCGGGATTGGCAGATACGCAGTATTTT,CASSSFLAGLADTQYF
TRBJ2-1,TRBD2,-,TRBV20-1,TGCAGCGCTAGCGGAAGGACCCTAGCGGGACTTCGGAATGAGCAGTTCTTC,CSASGRTLAGLRNEQFF
TRBJ1-1,TRBD1,-,TRBV12-3/TRBV12-4,TGTGCCAGCAGGGACAGGGGAGCAAACACTGAAGTTTTCTTT,CASRDRGANTEVFF
TRBJ1-1,-,few,TRBV6-2/TRBV6-3,TGTGCCAGCAGTTACGGAGGGGACACTGAAGCTTTCTTT,CASSYGGDTEAFF
TRBJ2-7,TRBD1,-,TRBV20-1,TGCAGTGCTGATACAGGGGGGAATTACGAGCAGTACTTC,CSADTGGNYEQYF
TRBJ2-1,-,-,TRBV29-1,TGCAGCGTTGATTCAGTGGTCGGGACGGCTACCTTAAGCTCCTACAATGAGCAGTTCTTC,CSVDSVVGTATLSSYNEQFF
TRBJ2-1,-,few,TRBV7-6,TGTGCCAGCAGCCAGAAGAATGAGCAGTTCTTC,CASSQKNEQFF
TRBJ2-1,-,-,TRBV19,TGTGCCAGTAGTATAGATCTCGAGTTCAATGAGCAGTTCTTC,CASSIDLEFNEQFF
TRBJ2-5,-,once,TRBV13,TGTGCCAGCAGCTTAGCAGAAAACCAAGAGACCCAGTACTTC,CASSLAENQETQYF
TRBJ1-1,TRBD1,-,TRBV27,TGTGCCAGCAGTTTCCAACAGGGGGCGAGGGAAACTGAAGCTTTCTTT,CASSFQQGARETEAFF
TRBJ2-1,TRBD2,once,TRBV7-3,TGTGCCAGCAGCTACGGACTAGTCTCCGATAATGAGCAGTTCTTC,CASSYGLVSDNEQFF
TRBJ2-7,-,-,TRBV10-3,TGTGCCATCAGTGAGTCGAGGGGTGCGGGAAATCGTCACGAGCAGTACTTC,CAISESRGAGNRHEQYF
TRBJ1-1,-,-,TRBV13,TGTGCCAGCAGCTCCCAACTTACAGGGTGGTCTGAAGCTTTCTTT,CASSSQLTGWSEAFF
TRBJ2-7,-,once,TRBV10-3,TGTGCCATCAGGGGGTCGGGGGGCGCGGAGGAGCAGTACTTC,CAIRGSGGAEEQYF
TRBJ1-4,TRBD1,-,TRBV5-1,TGCGCCAGCAGCTTGGTGGGGACAGGGGCGATAAATGAAAAACTGTTTTTT,CASSLVGTGAINEKLFF
TRBJ2-1,TRBD2,-,TRBV6-5,TGTGCCAGCAGACCCAGCGGGAGAAGCAATGAGCAGTTCTTC,CASRPSGRSNEQFF
TRBJ1-1,-,-,TRBV7-9,TGTGCCAGCAGCTTAGGGATCCTGGAGGCTTTCTTT,CASSLGILEAFF
TRBJ2-7,TRBD1,few,TRBV13,TGTGCCAGCAGCGGACAGGGGGGCGAGCAGTACTTC,CASSGQGGEQYF